This TCR beta chain comes out of a study of T cells after yellow fever vaccination. Overall study results and limits: The CD4 and CD8 compartments had a small share of their clonotypes in common. Contaminating bulk clonotypes could be abundant in FACS-sorted repertoires.

TCR cDNA, made by 5'RACE template switching, carried an added universal primer site and UMIs. TCRdb re-called the 5' RACE reads through MiXCR, storing one row per CDR3 protein. Among more than 200,000 distinct CDR3 sequences listed, roughly 3.7% were seen once. This clonotype was counted many times. Its antigen remains unknown. Source: PBMCs, taken 15 days after the yellow fever booster vaccination. The clonotype was recovered from a man younger than 30 who received the YFV17D yellow fever vaccine.

CDR3: CSARILAGALYEQYF. The CDR3 nucleotides are TGCAGTGCTAGGATCCTAGCAGGGGCCCTCTACGAGCAGTACTTC. This sequence joins TRBV20-1 and TRBJ2-7, with D tentatively TRBD1 (6 bases). CDR1 and CDR2 (germline): DFQATT, SNEGSKA (reference sequence). The V end lost 3 bases, the J end lost 3 bases, and 18 bases lay between the germline ends. This CDR3 spans 15 amino acids.